This TCR beta chain was found in a study of cytomegalovirus exposure and HLA in healthy donors. Study-level information: Caucasian-associated ancestry cluster membership applied to 75% to 85% of approximately 400 genotyped donors.

Trimming took 2 bases from V and 6 from J; bases not matched to a gene: 4. The V gene's germline CDR1 is MNHEY and CDR2 SVGAGI. The CDR3 spans 14 residues. Primers: 60 Vbeta forward and 13 Jbeta reverse. The protocol was immunoSEQ multiplex PCR, while the TCRdb copy is restricted to in-frame clones and leaves out a portion. The sample shows some 220,000 clones, 70% to 90% of them seen only once. Whole-study findings and limits: Overall, approximately 150 TCR beta chains were annotated as cytomegalovirus-associated. In a later analysis, at a false discovery rate of 0.05, roughly 17,000 TCR beta sequences matched HLA alleles. Roughly uniform sequencing depth across donors was assumed, possibly incorrectly.

Comments on this clone: What it recognizes is unknown.

This sequence originates from a girl aged 2-15 years in good health and CMV-seronegative. The V gene is TRBV6-5, the J gene TRBJ1-5, with 7 bases aligning to TRBD1. Sequenced material: PBMCs. CDR3 residues: CASSYGSGGQPQHF. The DNA for the CDR3 is TGTGCCAGCAGTTACGGATCAGGGGGTCAGCCCCAGCATTTT.